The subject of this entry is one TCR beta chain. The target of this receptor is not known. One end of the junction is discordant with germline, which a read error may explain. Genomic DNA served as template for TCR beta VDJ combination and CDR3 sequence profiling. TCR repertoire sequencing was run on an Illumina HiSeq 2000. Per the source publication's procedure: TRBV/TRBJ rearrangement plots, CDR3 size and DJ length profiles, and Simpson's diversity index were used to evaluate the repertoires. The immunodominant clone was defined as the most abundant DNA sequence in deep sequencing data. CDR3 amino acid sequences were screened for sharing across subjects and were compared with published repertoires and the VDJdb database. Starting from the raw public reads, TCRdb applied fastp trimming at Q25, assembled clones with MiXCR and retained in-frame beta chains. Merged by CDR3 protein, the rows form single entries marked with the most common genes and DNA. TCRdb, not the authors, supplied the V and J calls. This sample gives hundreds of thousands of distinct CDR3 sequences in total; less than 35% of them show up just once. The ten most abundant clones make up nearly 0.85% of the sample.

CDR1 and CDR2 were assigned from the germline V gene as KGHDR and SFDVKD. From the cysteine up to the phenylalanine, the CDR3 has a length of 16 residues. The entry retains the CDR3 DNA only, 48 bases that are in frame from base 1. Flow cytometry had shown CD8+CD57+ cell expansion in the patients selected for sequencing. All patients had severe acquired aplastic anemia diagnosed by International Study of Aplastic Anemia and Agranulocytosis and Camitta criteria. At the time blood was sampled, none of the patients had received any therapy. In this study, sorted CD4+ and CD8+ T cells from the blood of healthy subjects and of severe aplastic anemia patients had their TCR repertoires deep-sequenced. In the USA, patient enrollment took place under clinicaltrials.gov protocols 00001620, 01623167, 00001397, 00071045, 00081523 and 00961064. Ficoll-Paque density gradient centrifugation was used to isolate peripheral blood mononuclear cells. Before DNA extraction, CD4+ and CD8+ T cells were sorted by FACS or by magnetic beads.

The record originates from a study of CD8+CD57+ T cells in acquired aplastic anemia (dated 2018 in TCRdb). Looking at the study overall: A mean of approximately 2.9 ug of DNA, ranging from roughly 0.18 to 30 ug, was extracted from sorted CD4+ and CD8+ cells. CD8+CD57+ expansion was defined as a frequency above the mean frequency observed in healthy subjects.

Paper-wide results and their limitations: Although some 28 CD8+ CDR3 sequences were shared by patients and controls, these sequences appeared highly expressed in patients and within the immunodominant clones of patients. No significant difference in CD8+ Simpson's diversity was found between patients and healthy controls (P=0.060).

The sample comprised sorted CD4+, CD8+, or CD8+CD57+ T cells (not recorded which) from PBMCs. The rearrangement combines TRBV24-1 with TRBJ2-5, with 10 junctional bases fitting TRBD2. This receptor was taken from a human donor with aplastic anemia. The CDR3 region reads CASSLSLGLAEETQYF. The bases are TGTGCCAGCAGTTTATCATTAGGACTAGCGGAAGAGACCCAGTACTTC.